Following are 22 T cell receptor beta chains from one sample sequenced in a study of tumor-infiltrating lymphocytes in localized non-small cell lung cancer. Assay used: immunoSEQ multiplex PCR; TCRdb lists only in-frame clones, some missing. The sample includes about 16,000 clones, 70% to 75% of them seen just once. The sequenced sample consisted of lung tumor tissue. All receptors derive from a human donor with non-small cell lung cancer.

V and J are TRBV7-2 and TRBJ2-7, with 8 bases that match TRBD2. V was clipped by 4 bases and J by 0 bases; unmatched bases: 11. Germline V CDR1 and CDR2: SGHTA, FQGNSA. CDR3 length: 17 residues. Here the CDR3 DNA reads TGTGCCAGCAGCTCGCACGGACTAGCTACTAGCTCCTACGAGCAGTACTTC. Its protein product is CASSSHGLATSSYEQYF.

This clone has just a few counts. This chain joins TRBV7-6 and TRBJ2-1, with 14 bases matching TRBD2. V shed 3 bases and J 4 bases; nucleotides not matched to a gene: 17. Per the germline V gene, CDR1 is SGHVS and CDR2 is FNYEAQ. This CDR3 has 21 amino acids. The CDR3 region is CASSLARIGTSGSGLYNEQFF. The CDR3 DNA is TGTGCCAGCAGCTTGGCCCGAATAGGGACTAGCGGGAGCGGTCTATACAATGAGCAGTTCTTC.

This clone was seen once. The chain combines TRBV7-9 with TRBJ1-2; 8 bases line up with TRBD1. Losses at the gene ends were 7 bases for V and 3 bases for J; bases not matched to a gene: 1. Germline CDR1 SEHNR, CDR2 FQNEAQ (reference sequence). The CDR3 totals 12 residues. The CDR3 here is CASTGGDYGYTF. CDR3 in DNA: TGTGCCAGCACAGGGGGCGACTATGGCTACACCTTC. Full variable domain (remainder filled in from reference TRBV7-9 and TRBJ1-2): DTGVSQNPRHKITKRGQNVTFRCDPISEHNRLYWYRQTLGQGPEFLTYFQNEAQLEKSRLLSDRFSAERPKGSFSTLEIQRTEQGDSAMYLCASTGGDYGYTFGSGTRLTVV.

V and J are TRBV5-6 and TRBJ2-7; 7 positions match TRBD1. The germline V gene encodes CDR1 SGHDT and CDR2 YYEEEE. J was trimmed by 0 bases and V by 4 bases; bases with no gene match: 1. This CDR3 spans 13 amino acids. The CDR3 loop is CASSGDSSYEQYF. DNA for the CDR3: TGTGCCAGCAGCGGGGACAGCTCCTACGAGCAGTACTTC.

J is TRBJ1-6 and V is TRBV2, with a weak D call TRBD1 (5 bases). This CDR3 region has 14 residues. From germline, CDR1 is SNHLY and CDR2 FYNNEI. The V and J ends lost 2 bases and 10 bases respectively, with 12 bases between them. CDR3 DNA sequence: TGTGCCAGCAGTGAACTTGGGCAGGGCTCACCCCTCCACTTT. It translates to CASSELGQGSPLHF. Supplemented by reference TRBV2 and TRBJ1-6, the full variable domain reads EPEVTQTPSHQVTQMGQEVILRCVPISNHLYFYWYRQILGQKVEFLVSFYNNEISEKSEIFDDQFSVERPDGSNFTLKIRSTKLEDSAMYFCASSELGQGSPLHFGNGTRLTVT.

The chain couples TRBV4-2 to TRBJ1-4; the D gene is possibly TRBD1 (6 bases). Germline V CDR1 and CDR2: LGHNA, YNFKEQ. This CDR3 is built from 16 residues. V lost 0 bases, J lost 7 bases, and 15 bases lay in between. The CDR3 reads CASSQDNPGAVEKLFF. As DNA, the CDR3 is TGTGCCAGCAGCCAAGATAACCCAGGGGCAGTTGAAAAACTGTTTTTT.

This clone appeared a single time. This chain links TRBV5-6 with TRBJ2-3, with TRBD1 as a possible D gene (5 bases). With 1 base removed from V and 0 bases from J, the gap between germline ends came to 12 bases. This CDR3 comprises 16 residues. CDR1 SGHDT and CDR2 YYEEEE come from the germline V gene. CDR3 region: CASSLKKGVSTDTQYF. CDR3 nucleotides: TGTGCCAGCAGCTTGAAAAAAGGGGTCAGCACAGATACGCAGTATTTT.

The chain joins TRBV7-2 to TRBJ1-2, with a tentative D call TRBD1 (6 bases). The V gene lost 3 bases and the J gene lost 2 bases, with 16 bases spanning the gap. This CDR3 has 16 residues. The germline V gene encodes CDR1 SGHTA and CDR2 FQGNSA. CDR3 in amino acids: CASSFLGQKENYGYTF. The DNA for the CDR3 is TGTGCCAGCAGCTTTCTGGGACAAAAGGAGAACTATGGCTACACCTTC.

This chain connects TRBV14 to TRBJ2-1; 9 bases are shared with TRBD1. CDR1 is SGHDN, CDR2 FVKESK, per germline. The V gene end was trimmed by 4 bases and the J gene end by 4 bases; junction bases not matched to a gene: 5. This CDR3 region has 15 residues. CDR3 nucleotide sequence: TGTGCCAGCAGCCGGATGACAGGGGGTTACAATGAGCAGTTCTTC. Protein: CASSRMTGGYNEQFF.

The chain uses TRBV27 and TRBJ2-1, with 8 positions matching TRBD1. The germline V gene encodes CDR1 MNHEY and CDR2 SMNVEV (reference sequence). The V and J ends lost 4 bases and 5 bases, in that order; junction bases with no gene match: 7. The CDR3 covers 15 residues. CDR3 region: CASSSRRQGNNEQFF. The DNA for the CDR3 is TGTGCCAGCAGTTCCCGGCGACAGGGGAACAATGAGCAGTTCTTC.

The chain has TRBV6-5 and TRBJ2-3; D may be TRBD1 (6 bases). V shed 2 bases and J shed 5 bases, with 17 bases lying between them. This CDR3 is built from 16 residues. CDR1 is MNHEY, CDR2 SVGAGI, per germline. CDR3 region: CASSYLPGAWGDTQYF. The CDR3 bases are TGTGCCAGCAGTTACCTCCCAGGGGCATGGGGAGATACGCAGTATTTT.

The chain carries TRBV20-1 and TRBJ1-2; D is unresolved. The germline V gene encodes CDR1 DFQATT and CDR2 SNEGSKA (reference sequence). Trimming shortened V by 6 bases and J by 5 bases, and 7 bases separated the two germline ends. The CDR3 has 10 residues. For the CDR3, the DNA is TGCAGTGCCCGGGAGTATGGCTACACCTTC. It codes for CSAREYGYTF.

V and J are TRBV30 and TRBJ2-5; TRBD1 aligns across 7 bases. V shed 5 bases, J shed 2 bases, and the junction held 5 bases outside the gene matches. The CDR3 contains 13 residues. Germline values: CDR1 GTSNPN, CDR2 SVGIG (reference sequence). The CDR3 DNA sequence: TGTGCCTGGGCGAGGGACAGACAAGAGACCCAGTACTTC. Protein product: CAWARDRQETQYF.

The gene calls are TRBV6-6 and TRBJ1-3, with 7 nucleotides matching TRBD1. Germline V gene data show CDR1 as MNHNY and CDR2 as SVGAGI (reference sequence). After removal of 11 bases from V and 0 bases from J, the junction contained 7 bases not matched to a gene. This CDR3 has 14 amino acids. The chain's CDR3 is CAARDSHSGNTIYF. The CDR3 DNA follows: TGTGCCGCACGGGACAGCCACTCTGGAAACACCATATATTTT.

The chain couples TRBV30 to TRBJ1-1; 11 nucleotides agree with TRBD1. The V and J ends lost 3 bases and 1 base, in that order; junction bases with no gene match: 10. The germline CDR1 and CDR2 sequences are GTSNPN and SVGIG (reference sequence). This CDR3 contains 17 residues. CDR3 coding DNA: TGTGCCTGGAGCTGCCGGGACAGGGGGATTCCGAACACTGAAGCTTTCTTT. This codes for CAWSCRDRGIPNTEAFF.

This clone occurred once. The CDR3 DNA reads TGCGCCAGCAGCTTGATCCCGCATCGGGAGAACTTCTACAATGAGCAGTTCTTC. Its protein product is CASSLIPHRENFYNEQFF. This chain connects TRBV5-1 to TRBJ2-1; D might be TRBD2 (6 bases). V dropped 1 base and J dropped 3 bases, with 20 bases sitting between them. The CDR3 covers 18 residues. Germline V lookup: CDR1 SGHRS, CDR2 YFSETQ.

V usage is TRBV5-4 and J usage is TRBJ1-4, with D unresolved. Germline V gene lookup returns CDR1 SGHNT and CDR2 YYREEE (reference sequence). V lost 4 bases and J lost 8, with 15 bases in between. This CDR3 contains 14 residues. The CDR3 DNA sequence: TGTGCCAGCAGCCCCCCCGGACGGGAAGAAAAACTGTTTTTT. Translated, it gives CASSPPGREEKLFF.

CDR3 protein: CASSEPGTGGNYGYTF. In DNA, the CDR3 is TGTGCCAGCAGTGAGCCCGGGACAGGGGGCAACTATGGCTACACCTTC. V is TRBV25-1 and J is TRBJ1-2, with 12 positions matching TRBD1. Germline lookup yields CDR1 MGHDK and CDR2 SYGVNS. V lost 3 bases to trimming and J lost 2 bases; unmatched junction nucleotides: 4. The CDR3 runs to 16 residues.

This clone was picked up a small number of times. The CDR3, as DNA: TGTGCCAGCAACCCACAGGGAAGCGGGGAGCTGTTTTTT. It specifies CASNPQGSGELFF. The chain has TRBV5-8 and TRBJ2-2; weak D call: TRBD1 (6 bases). Trimming removed 6 bases from V and 7 bases from J, with 13 bases in between. Germline V gene sequence: CDR1 SGHTS, CDR2 YDEGEE. The CDR3 is 13 amino acids.

The chain carries TRBV25-1 and TRBJ2-5; D gene uncertain. V was pared by 4 bases and J by 2 bases, with 14 bases between. Germline CDR1 MGHDK, CDR2 SYGVNS. This CDR3 spans 15 amino acids. The CDR3 DNA follows: TGTGCCAGCAGTGGAGGAGACCCGAGACAAGAGACCCAGTACTTC. It translates to CASSGGDPRQETQYF.

The chain uses TRBV10-1 and TRBJ1-2; 8 bases map to TRBD1. Unmatched junction bases numbered 5, after V lost 3 bases and J lost 8 bases. This CDR3 comprises 13 residues. Looked up from germline, CDR1 is WNHNN and CDR2 is SYGVQD (reference sequence). CDR3 DNA: TGCGCCAGCAGTGAAGGACAGGGTGGCGGCTACACCTTC. Amino acids: CASSEGQGGGYTF.

J is TRBJ1-5 and V is TRBV19; possible D gene TRBD1, 6 bases. Germline V gives CDR1 LNHDA, CDR2 SQIVND (reference sequence). V dropped 8 bases and J dropped 0 bases, with 14 bases sitting between them. The CDR3 loop spans 15 amino acids. The CDR3 loop reads CASGGLTVSNQPQHF. In DNA, the CDR3 is TGTGCCAGTGGGGGCTTGACAGTTAGCAATCAGCCCCAGCATTTT. The entire variable domain, with the rest obtained from reference TRBV19 and TRBJ1-5, is as follows: DGGITQSPKYLFRKEGQNVTLSCEQNLNHDAMYWYRQDPGQGLRLIYYSQIVNDFQKGDIAEGYSVSREKKESFPLTVTSAQKNPTAFYLCASGGLTVSNQPQHFGDGTRLSIL.